Listed below are T cell receptor beta chains from one sample, sequenced in a study of blood T cell repertoires in COVID-19. Some clones are missing from TCRdb's copy, which holds only in-frame ones; the method was immunoSEQ multiplex PCR. The table has fewer than 110,000 clones, 80% to 90% seen once. Specimen: peripheral blood. The origin of the receptors is a woman between 25 and 40 years old with acute or convalescent COVID-19. Each CDR3 is given with its conserved first and last residue. The D gene is left open where the match is weak. Where a row states a size, it is once, few, many or the class of an expanded clone; other rows omit it.

clone_size: .; d_call: .; j_call: TRBJ1-6; v_call: TRBV6-6; cdr3_aa: CASSHLPGHRDPVSPLHF; cdr3_nt: TGTGCCAGCAGTCACCTCCCAGGACACCGAGACCCCGTTTCACCCCTCCACTTT
clone_size: .; d_call: .; j_call: TRBJ2-7; v_call: TRBV28; cdr3_aa: CASSTTQVASSYEQYF; cdr3_nt: TGTGCCAGCAGTACCACCCAAGTGGCCAGCTCCTACGAGCAGTACTTC
clone_size: .; d_call: TRBD1; j_call: TRBJ1-2; v_call: TRBV18; cdr3_aa: CASSPLGQDYGYTF; cdr3_nt: TGTGCCAGCTCACCACTCGGACAGGACTATGGCTACACCTTC
clone_size: few; d_call: .; j_call: TRBJ1-2; v_call: TRBV30; cdr3_aa: CAWTVGGLDLGYTF; cdr3_nt: TGTGCCTGGACGGTCGGGGGGCTTGATCTCGGCTACACCTTC
clone_size: .; d_call: TRBD1; j_call: TRBJ2-3; v_call: TRBV6-1; cdr3_aa: CASSVHRDRFTDTQYF; cdr3_nt: TGTGCCAGCAGTGTGCACCGGGACAGATTCACAGATACGCAGTATTTT
clone_size: .; d_call: .; j_call: TRBJ2-7; v_call: TRBV7-2; cdr3_aa: CASSLNQGISYEQYF; cdr3_nt: TGTGCCAGCAGCTTAAACCAGGGTATCTCCTACGAGCAGTACTTC
clone_size: .; d_call: TRBD1; j_call: TRBJ2-7; v_call: TRBV25-1; cdr3_aa: CASTMGQDKDEQYF; cdr3_nt: TGTGCCAGCACTATGGGACAGGACAAAGACGAGCAGTACTTC
clone_size: few; d_call: TRBD2; j_call: TRBJ2-1; v_call: TRBV27; cdr3_aa: CASSPGTTLSNNEQFF; cdr3_nt: TGTGCCAGCAGTCCCGGGACTACCCTCAGCAACAATGAGCAGTTCTTC
clone_size: .; d_call: TRBD2; j_call: TRBJ2-1; v_call: TRBV7-3; cdr3_aa: CASSPTGGGFDEQFF; cdr3_nt: TGTGCCAGCAGCCCCACGGGAGGCGGGTTCGATGAGCAGTTCTTC
clone_size: .; d_call: .; j_call: TRBJ1-4; v_call: TRBV29-1; cdr3_aa: CSVSDSWEGDEKLFF; cdr3_nt: TGCAGCGTCTCCGACAGTTGGGAAGGGGATGAAAAACTGTTTTTT
clone_size: .; d_call: TRBD1; j_call: TRBJ1-1; v_call: TRBV15; cdr3_aa: CATSRTPTGGGTEAFF; cdr3_nt: TGTGCCACCAGCAGGACGCCGACAGGGGGAGGGACTGAAGCTTTCTTT
clone_size: .; d_call: .; j_call: TRBJ1-2; v_call: TRBV5-1; cdr3_aa: CASSEGQFTSLYGYTF; cdr3_nt: TGCGCCAGCAGCGAAGGACAGTTCACATCCCTCTATGGCTACACCTTC
clone_size: .; d_call: TRBD1; j_call: TRBJ1-6; v_call: TRBV6-5; cdr3_aa: CASITWTGPNSPLHF; cdr3_nt: TGTGCCAGCATTACCTGGACAGGGCCAAATTCACCCCTCCACTTT
clone_size: .; d_call: TRBD2; j_call: TRBJ2-3; v_call: TRBV6-4; cdr3_aa: CASSDSAGRPTDTQYF; cdr3_nt: TGTGCCAGCAGTGACTCAGCGGGGCGTCCCACAGATACGCAGTATTTT
clone_size: few; d_call: TRBD1; j_call: TRBJ2-1; v_call: TRBV7-3; cdr3_aa: CASSLYPPGQGGDEQFF; cdr3_nt: TGTGCCAGCAGCTTATACCCTCCGGGACAGGGGGGCGATGAGCAGTTCTTC
clone_size: .; d_call: .; j_call: TRBJ2-1; v_call: TRBV7-9; cdr3_aa: CASSSTKEDSSYNEQFF; cdr3_nt: TGTGCCAGCAGCTCAACCAAGGAGGATAGCTCCTACAATGAGCAGTTCTTC
clone_size: .; d_call: .; j_call: TRBJ1-4; v_call: TRBV28; cdr3_aa: CASSFPTGMSEKLFF; cdr3_nt: TGTGCCAGCAGTTTTCCCACAGGGATGAGTGAAAAACTGTTTTTT
clone_size: .; d_call: .; j_call: TRBJ2-3; v_call: TRBV7-9; cdr3_aa: CASSLSYTLTDTQYF; cdr3_nt: TGTGCCAGCAGCTTAAGCTATACCCTCACAGATACGCAGTATTTT
clone_size: .; d_call: .; j_call: TRBJ2-7; v_call: TRBV5-8; cdr3_aa: CASRKGLTYEQYF; cdr3_nt: TGTGCCAGCAGAAAGGGGCTGACCTACGAGCAGTACTTC
clone_size: .; d_call: TRBD2; j_call: TRBJ2-3; v_call: TRBV24-1; cdr3_aa: CATSDPTPSGGTDTQYF; cdr3_nt: TGTGCCACCAGTGACCCCACCCCTAGCGGGGGCACAGATACGCAGTATTTT
clone_size: .; d_call: TRBD1; j_call: TRBJ1-1; v_call: TRBV9; cdr3_aa: CASSWDSTLNTEAFF; cdr3_nt: TGTGCCAGCAGTTGGGACAGTACCCTGAACACTGAAGCTTTCTTT
clone_size: .; d_call: TRBD1; j_call: TRBJ2-2; v_call: TRBV2; cdr3_aa: CASEGQGYTGELFF; cdr3_nt: TGTGCCAGCGAGGGACAGGGGTACACCGGGGAGCTGTTTTTT
clone_size: .; d_call: .; j_call: TRBJ1-1; v_call: TRBV5-8; cdr3_aa: CASSLDSLAFF; cdr3_nt: TGTGCCAGCAGCTTGGACAGCTTGGCTTTCTTT
clone_size: .; d_call: TRBD1; j_call: TRBJ2-7; v_call: TRBV7-9; cdr3_aa: CASSKGTGGPYEQYF; cdr3_nt: TGTGCCAGCAGCAAAGGGACAGGGGGGCCCTACGAGCAGTACTTC
clone_size: once; d_call: .; j_call: TRBJ1-2; v_call: TRBV4-1; cdr3_aa: CASSQVGRGNYGYTF; cdr3_nt: TGCGCCAGCAGCCAGGTTGGACGGGGGAACTATGGCTACACCTTC
clone_size: .; d_call: TRBD2; j_call: TRBJ2-1; v_call: TRBV9; cdr3_aa: CASSLLAGNHNEQFF; cdr3_nt: TGTGCCAGCAGCTTACTAGCGGGGAACCACAATGAGCAGTTCTTC
clone_size: .; d_call: TRBD2; j_call: TRBJ2-1; v_call: TRBV7-9; cdr3_aa: CASSLEASGESSYNEQFF; cdr3_nt: TGTGCCAGCAGCTTAGAGGCTAGCGGGGAGAGCTCCTACAATGAGCAGTTCTTC
clone_size: .; d_call: TRBD2; j_call: TRBJ2-3; v_call: TRBV7-2; cdr3_aa: CASSTRNGGRGALTDTQYF; cdr3_nt: TGTGCCAGCAGCACCCGTAATGGGGGGCGGGGGGCTCTCACAGATACGCAGTATTTT
clone_size: .; d_call: .; j_call: TRBJ1-2; v_call: TRBV6-4; cdr3_aa: CASIPRGYTF; cdr3_nt: TGTGCCAGCATCCCTCGGGGCTACACCTTC
clone_size: .; d_call: .; j_call: TRBJ2-2; v_call: TRBV5-1; cdr3_aa: CASSVQGAGELFF; cdr3_nt: TGCGCCAGCAGCGTACAGGGCGCCGGGGAGCTGTTTTTT
clone_size: .; d_call: .; j_call: TRBJ1-4; v_call: TRBV2; cdr3_aa: CASLKAEKLFF; cdr3_nt: TGTGCCAGCCTGAAAGCTGAAAAACTGTTTTTT
clone_size: .; d_call: TRBD1; j_call: TRBJ2-7; v_call: TRBV12-5; cdr3_aa: CASGLLAGTGNYEQYF; cdr3_nt: TGTGCTAGTGGTTTGCTAGCCGGGACAGGGAATTACGAGCAGTACTTC
clone_size: .; d_call: TRBD1; j_call: TRBJ1-1; v_call: TRBV5-1; cdr3_aa: CASSLGGQGVTEAFF; cdr3_nt: TGCGCCAGCAGCTTGGGGGGACAGGGTGTCACTGAAGCTTTCTTT
clone_size: .; d_call: TRBD2; j_call: TRBJ2-7; v_call: TRBV7-9; cdr3_aa: CASSLVAGGDEQYF; cdr3_nt: TGTGCCAGCAGCTTAGTAGCGGGGGGCGACGAGCAGTACTTC
clone_size: .; d_call: .; j_call: TRBJ2-7; v_call: TRBV6-5; cdr3_aa: CASRKGGLYEQYF; cdr3_nt: TGTGCCAGCCGCAAGGGTGGACTATACGAGCAGTACTTC
clone_size: .; d_call: TRBD1; j_call: TRBJ1-3; v_call: TRBV5-1; cdr3_aa: CASSLVPGGGNTIYF; cdr3_nt: TGCGCCAGCAGCTTGGTGCCAGGGGGCGGAAACACCATATATTTT
clone_size: .; d_call: .; j_call: TRBJ1-1; v_call: TRBV5-6; cdr3_aa: CASSLVGVEAFF; cdr3_nt: TGTGCCAGCAGCTTGGTAGGGGTTGAAGCTTTCTTT
clone_size: .; d_call: .; j_call: TRBJ2-3; v_call: TRBV27; cdr3_aa: CASSRTARTDTQYF; cdr3_nt: TGTGCCAGCAGTAGGACAGCCCGCACAGATACGCAGTATTTT
clone_size: .; d_call: TRBD1; j_call: TRBJ2-2; v_call: TRBV18; cdr3_aa: CASSWDSNTGELFF; cdr3_nt: TGTGCCAGCTCTTGGGACAGCAACACCGGGGAGCTGTTTTTT
clone_size: .; d_call: .; j_call: TRBJ1-6; v_call: TRBV11-3; cdr3_aa: CASSLHPGTPLHF; cdr3_nt: TGTGCCAGCAGCTTACATCCCGGGACACCCCTCCACTTT
clone_size: .; d_call: TRBD1; j_call: TRBJ1-2; v_call: TRBV9; cdr3_aa: CASSGTGVYGYTF; cdr3_nt: TGTGCCAGCAGCGGTACAGGGGTATATGGCTACACCTTC
clone_size: .; d_call: TRBD1; j_call: TRBJ1-6; v_call: TRBV6-5; cdr3_aa: CASRTTDRENSPLHF; cdr3_nt: TGTGCCAGCAGGACAACGGACAGGGAAAATTCACCCCTCCACTTT
clone_size: .; d_call: .; j_call: TRBJ1-5; v_call: TRBV29-1; cdr3_aa: CSVANEGGNQPQHF; cdr3_nt: TGCAGCGTTGCGAATGAGGGTGGCAATCAGCCCCAGCATTTT
clone_size: once; d_call: .; j_call: TRBJ1-2; v_call: TRBV2; cdr3_aa: CASSGGVGDYGYTF; cdr3_nt: TGTGCCAGCAGCGGAGGGGTAGGGGACTATGGCTACACCTTC
clone_size: .; d_call: TRBD1; j_call: TRBJ1-6; v_call: TRBV6-6; cdr3_aa: CASSRQGPRSSYNSPLHF; cdr3_nt: TGTGCCAGCAGTCGACAGGGTCCCCGGAGCTCCTATAATTCACCCCTCCACTTT